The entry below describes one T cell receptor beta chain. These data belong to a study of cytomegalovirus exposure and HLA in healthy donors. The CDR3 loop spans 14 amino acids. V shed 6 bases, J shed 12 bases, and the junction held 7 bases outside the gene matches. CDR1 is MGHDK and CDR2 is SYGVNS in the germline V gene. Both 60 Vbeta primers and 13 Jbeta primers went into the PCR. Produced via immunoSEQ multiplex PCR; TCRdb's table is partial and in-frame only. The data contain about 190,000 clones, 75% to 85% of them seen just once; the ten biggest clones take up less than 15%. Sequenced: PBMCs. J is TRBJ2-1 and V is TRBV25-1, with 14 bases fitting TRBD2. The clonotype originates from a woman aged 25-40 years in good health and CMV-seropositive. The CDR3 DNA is TGTGCCAGCAGCTCCGGGACTAGCGGGAGAATGCAGTTCTTC. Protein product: CASSSGTSGRMQFF.